Each of the 32 T cell receptor beta chains below was sequenced from the same sample in a study of patients and donors after allogeneic stem cell transplantation. TCRdb re-analysed the RT-PCR reads in MiXCR, keeping a single row per CDR3 protein. This table holds a few hundred thousand distinct CDR3 sequences, about 37% found once. Sequencing was carried out using blood, either unsorted or a sorted T cell fraction (not recorded which). The receptor set was obtained from a human donor who was either an allogeneic HSCT recipient or a stem cell or donor lymphocyte infusion donor (not recorded which). It is not recorded whose cells these are; they may come from a transplant donor.

The sample holds many counts of this clonotype. One end of the junction fails to match germline, which may point to a read error. J is TRBJ1-5 and V is TRBV12-3 or TRBV12-4, with no clear D. This CDR3 is built from 12 residues. This CDR3 is CASSLGNQPQHF. For the CDR3, the DNA is TGTGCCAGCAGCTTAGGGAATCAGCCCCAGCATTTT.

This chain connects TRBV25-1 to TRBJ1-2; the match to TRBD1 covers 9 bases. Germline V gene lookup returns CDR1 MGHDK and CDR2 SYGVNS. V trimming: 4 bases; J trimming: 7 bases; junction bases outside the gene matches: 4. This CDR3 region has 13 residues. CDR3 bases: TGTGCCAGCAGTGCCGACAGGGGGACTGGCTACACCTTC. Amino acid sequence: CASSADRGTGYTF.

This clonotype has more than one count but fewer than ten. The chain combines TRBV11-2 with TRBJ1-6; D not resolved. From germline, CDR1 is SGHAT and CDR2 FQNNGV. The CDR3 sequence is 15 residues long. Trimming removed 3 bases from V and 5 bases from J, with 11 bases in between. CDR3 protein: CASSFEQVDNSPLHF. The DNA for the CDR3 is TGTGCCAGCAGCTTCGAGCAAGTAGATAATTCACCCCTCCACTTT. The full variable domain, its missing parts supplied by reference TRBV11-2 and TRBJ1-6, is EAGVAQSPRYKIIEKRQSVAFWCNPISGHATLYWYQQILGQGPKLLIQFQNNGVVDDSQLPKDRFSAERLKGVDSTLKIQPAKLEDSAVYLCASSFEQVDNSPLHFGNGTRLTVT.

CDR3 in DNA: TGCGCCAGCAGCCTGCCGGACGGCGAGCAGTACTTC. Encoded protein: CASSLPDGEQYF. V and J are TRBV5-1 and TRBJ2-7, with D unclear. The CDR3 contains 12 residues. V lost 4 bases, J lost 6 bases, and 11 bases lay in between. Germline CDR1 reads SGHRS; CDR2 reads YFSETQ. Full variable domain (rest looked up from reference TRBV5-1 and TRBJ2-7): KAGVTQTPRYLIKTRGQQVTLSCSPISGHRSVSWYQQTPGQGLQFLFEYFSETQRNKGNFPGRFSGRQFSNSRSEMNVSTLELGDSALYLCASSLPDGEQYFGPGTRLTVT.

This clonotype showed up just a few times. The rearrangement joins TRBV15 to TRBJ2-3; D unresolved. The CDR3 runs to 15 residues. V shed 5 bases and J shed 2 bases, with 14 bases lying between them. The germline CDR1 and CDR2 sequences are LNHNV and YYDKDF (reference sequence). CDR3 in DNA: TGTGCCACCAGCTTAAGCCCAACCCACACAGATACGCAGTATTTT. Translating it yields CATSLSPTHTDTQYF.

This clonotype was counted between two and nine times. The chain recombines TRBV29-1 with TRBJ2-7, with D perhaps matching TRBD2 (7 bases). The CDR3 extends over 14 amino acids. V lost 6 bases to trimming and J lost 2 bases, with 17 bases between them. Germline lookup yields CDR1 SQVTM and CDR2 ANQGSEA. The CDR3: CSVGGAGVTYEQYF. The CDR3 nucleotides are TGCAGCGTGGGGGGGGCCGGAGTCACCTACGAGCAGTACTTC.

The chain joins TRBV6-6 to TRBJ1-5; 12 bases line up with TRBD1. This CDR3 region has 18 residues. Germline CDR1 MNHNY, CDR2 SVGAGI (reference sequence). Losses at the gene ends were 1 base for V and 2 bases for J; bases not matched to a gene: 6. DNA for the CDR3: TGTGCCAGCAGTTACTGGGGGACAGGGGGCTCGGGCAATCAGCCCCAGCATTTT. Protein product: CASSYWGTGGSGNQPQHF.

The chain combines TRBV12-3 or TRBV12-4 with TRBJ2-5; D not resolved. This CDR3 region has 13 residues. Trimming took 4 bases from V and 5 from J, leaving 11 bases between them. CDR3: CASSSRVGETQYF. CDR3 nucleotide sequence: TGTGCCAGCAGTTCCCGGGTGGGGGAGACCCAGTACTTC.

V usage is TRBV12-3 or TRBV12-4 and J usage is TRBJ1-3; 8 nucleotides line up with TRBD1. Losses at the gene ends were 6 bases for V and 0 bases for J; bases not matched to a gene: 7. The CDR3 extends over 16 amino acids. Written as DNA, the CDR3 is TGTGCCAGCAGCTACGGGACAGGCGGCTCTGGAAACACCATATATTTT. Translated, it gives CASSYGTGGSGNTIYF.

This clonotype was observed a handful of times. V gene TRBV5-6 combines with J gene TRBJ1-5, with a possible D match to TRBD1 (6 bases). The V end was cut by 4 bases, the J end by 3 bases, with 17 bases between. Germline assignment: CDR1 SGHDT and CDR2 YYEEEE. The CDR3 length is 16 residues. The CDR3 loop is CASSPSWGHFNQPQHF. As DNA, the CDR3 is TGTGCCAGCAGCCCCTCCTGGGGGCATTTCAATCAGCCCCAGCATTTT.

This clonotype was observed a few times. This chain uses TRBV5-1 with TRBJ2-1, with a possible D match to TRBD2 (6 bases). Germline V gives CDR1 SGHRS, CDR2 YFSETQ. Trimming removed 0 bases at V and 7 bases at J, with 17 bases between. The CDR3 is 16 amino acids. CDR3 bases: TGCGCCAGCAGCTTGGGAATGGAGGGGATTGGTAATGAGCAGTTCTTC. This sequence encodes CASSLGMEGIGNEQFF. The entire variable domain, with the rest obtained from reference TRBV5-1 and TRBJ2-1, is as follows: KAGVTQTPRYLIKTRGQQVTLSCSPISGHRSVSWYQQTPGQGLQFLFEYFSETQRNKGNFPGRFSGRQFSNSRSEMNVSTLELGDSALYLCASSLGMEGIGNEQFFGPGTRLTVL.

This clonotype has only a few counts. This sequence joins TRBV9 and TRBJ1-1, with D unresolved. Per germline, CDR1 SGDLS and CDR2 YYNGEE. Trimming took 0 bases from V and 5 from J, leaving 8 bases between them. The CDR3 runs to 13 residues. CDR3 protein: CASSVDAGTEAFF. The CDR3 bases are TGTGCCAGCAGCGTAGATGCAGGAACTGAAGCTTTCTTT.

V and J are TRBV19 and TRBJ1-1; D gene ambiguous. Germline CDR1 and CDR2: LNHDA and SQIVND (reference sequence). The CDR3 has 13 amino acids. Trimming removed 3 bases from V and 1 base from J, with 6 bases in between. The CDR3 coding sequence is TGTGCCAGTAGTATTGGTTGGAACACTGAAGCTTTCTTT. As protein: CASSIGWNTEAFF.

V gene TRBV5-8 combines with J gene TRBJ1-2; no clear D. CDR3 size: 14 residues. V lost 1 base and J lost 0, with 7 bases in between. The V gene's germline CDR1 is SGHTS and CDR2 YDEGEE. CDR3 nucleotide sequence: TGTGCCAGCAGCTTGAACAGAGCTAACTATGGCTACACCTTC. It yields the protein CASSLNRANYGYTF. Supplemented by reference TRBV5-8 and TRBJ1-2, the full variable domain reads EAGVTQSPTHLIKTRGQQATLRCSPISGHTSVYWYQQALGLGLQFLLWYDEGEERNRGNFPPRFSGRQFPNYSSELNVNALELEDSALYLCASSLNRANYGYTFGSGTRLTVV.

The rearrangement links TRBV21-1 to TRBJ1-5; the table calls TRBD1, which could not be checked here. TRBV21-1 is marked as a pseudogene. The CDR3 runs 16 residues. This CDR3 is CASPVDHRGENQPQHF. The CDR3 DNA reads TGTGCCAGCCCAGTAGATCACAGGGGAGAGAATCAGCCCCAGCATTTT.

This chain joins TRBV7-2 and TRBJ2-3; 7 nucleotides agree with TRBD1. J lost 14 bases, V lost 2 bases, and 10 bases had no gene match. The CDR3 consists of 13 residues. The V gene's germline CDR1 is SGHTA and CDR2 FQGNSA. The CDR3 bases are TGTGCCAGCAGCTTACATCGACAGGGTGTTGCGTATTTT. This sequence encodes CASSLHRQGVAYF.

This sequence joins TRBV12-3 or TRBV12-4 and TRBJ1-6; TRBD1 agrees at 9 bases. J lost 12 bases, V lost 2 bases, and 11 bases had no gene match. This CDR3 contains 16 residues. The chain's CDR3 is CASSLTGGPFPRPLHF. The CDR3, as DNA: TGTGCCAGCAGTTTAACAGGGGGCCCCTTCCCACGACCCCTCCACTTT.

This clonotype was detected only a few times. The CDR3 region has the DNA TGTGCCAGCAGTTTATCTGGGGTTGACTATGGCTACACCTTC. Its translation is CASSLSGVDYGYTF. The chain employs TRBV28 and TRBJ1-2; D gene uncertain. The germline gives CDR1 MDHEN, CDR2 SYDVKM. This CDR3 has 14 amino acids. Trimming cost V 1 base and J 3 bases, with 9 bases left between them.

This chain links TRBV9 with TRBJ2-5; D ambiguous. This CDR3 contains 14 residues. V dropped 0 bases and J dropped 0 bases, with 6 bases sitting between them. Germline values: CDR1 SGDLS, CDR2 YYNGEE. CDR3 protein: CASSVGGNQETQYF. The CDR3 DNA is TGTGCCAGCAGCGTAGGCGGAAACCAAGAGACCCAGTACTTC.

This clonotype was seen repeatedly, ten times or more. The genes are TRBV29-1 and TRBJ2-3; maybe TRBD2 (6 bases). Looked up from germline, CDR1 is SQVTM and CDR2 is ANQGSEA. The V and J ends lost 5 bases and 4 bases respectively, with 13 bases between them. This CDR3 spans 13 amino acids. CDR3 in amino acids: CSVIKEGPDTQYF. The CDR3 nucleotides are TGCAGCGTTATTAAGGAGGGACCAGATACGCAGTATTTT.

This clonotype was recorded a few times. The chain is built from TRBV6-5 and TRBJ2-2, with D possibly being TRBD1 (5 bases). The CDR3 consists of 15 residues. Germline assignment: CDR1 MNHEY and CDR2 SVGAGI. V lost 6 bases, J lost 7 bases, and 18 bases lay in between. In DNA form, the CDR3 reads TGTGCCAGCAGCACCATTATCCAGGGTGGCGGGGAGCTGTTTTTT. Translated: CASSTIIQGGGELFF.

The V and J genes are TRBV7-2 and TRBJ2-5, with D possibly being TRBD1 (6 bases). The CDR3 has 16 amino acids. Germline CDR1 SGHTA, CDR2 FQGNSA. Trimming shortened V by 5 bases and J by 6 bases, and 22 bases separated the two germline ends. This CDR3 reads CASSPRDQGRLKTQYF. In DNA, the CDR3 is TGTGCCAGCAGCCCAAGGGACCAGGGGCGTCTGAAGACCCAGTACTTC.

This clonotype appeared a few times. This rearrangement joins TRBV12-3 or TRBV12-4 to TRBJ1-2, with 8 bases identical to TRBD1. The trim removed 5 bases at V and 4 bases at J, leaving 6 bases unmatched. The CDR3 contains 14 residues. The CDR3 nucleotides are TGTGCCAGCAGTCCTCCAGGGGGCGGCTATGGCTACACCTTC. Protein product: CASSPPGGGYGYTF.

This clonotype was counted a few times. This chain joins TRBV7-8 and TRBJ2-3; D gene ambiguous. The germline V and J ends were trimmed by 3 bases and 5 bases, with 6 bases remaining between them. Germline lookup yields CDR1 SGHVS and CDR2 FQNEAQ. CDR3 length: 12 amino acids. DNA for the CDR3: TGTGCCAGCAGCTTGACCCAAGATACGCAGTATTTT. Residues: CASSLTQDTQYF.

This chain uses TRBV20-1 with TRBJ2-7; TRBD2 might be the D (6 bases). V lost 3 bases and J 3 bases, leaving 9 bases between the germline ends. The CDR3 contains 12 residues. Germline CDR1 DFQATT, CDR2 SNEGSKA (reference sequence). CDR3 DNA: TGCAGTGCTAGCGGGGGATACTACGAGCAGTACTTC. This codes for CSASGGYYEQYF.

The chain links TRBV5-5 to TRBJ1-1, with no clear D. The germline V gene encodes CDR1 SGHKS and CDR2 YYEKEE (reference sequence). V lost 2 bases and J 1 base, leaving 9 bases between the germline ends. This CDR3 has 14 residues. CDR3 residues: CASSFRDWNTEAFF. In DNA, the CDR3 is TGTGCCAGCAGCTTTAGGGATTGGAACACTGAAGCTTTCTTT.

The gene calls are TRBV6-6 and TRBJ1-1; D is unclear. The V gene's germline CDR1 is MNHNY and CDR2 SVGAGI (reference sequence). The CDR3 loop spans 12 amino acids. The germline V and J ends were trimmed by 2 bases and 8 bases, with 9 bases remaining between them. The CDR3 coding sequence is TGTGCCAGCAGTTACGAAGGCTGCGAAGCTTTCTTT. The encoded protein is CASSYEGCEAFF.

The genes are TRBV7-2 and TRBJ2-5; the match to TRBD2 covers 11 bases. This CDR3 is 15 amino acids long. V was clipped by 8 bases and J by 2 bases; unmatched bases: 7. Looked up from germline, CDR1 is SGHTA and CDR2 is FQGNSA. The CDR3 DNA follows: TGTGCCAGCGCGTACCTAGCGGGGGGTCAAGAGACCCAGTACTTC. It specifies CASAYLAGGQETQYF.

The rearrangement joins TRBV7-2 to TRBJ2-2; 9 nucleotides match TRBD1. Per the germline V gene, CDR1 is SGHTA and CDR2 is FQGNSA. The CDR3 is 15 amino acids. The V gene end was trimmed by 5 bases and the J gene end by 6 bases; junction bases not matched to a gene: 7. This CDR3 reads CASSIQGAGSGELFF. CDR3 DNA sequence: TGTGCCAGCAGCATACAGGGGGCTGGATCCGGGGAGCTGTTTTTT.

This chain links TRBV6-6 with TRBJ2-7; no reliable D call. The CDR3 contains 14 residues. The germline V gene has CDR1 MNHNY and CDR2 SVGAGI (reference sequence). V shed 2 bases and J shed 7 bases, with 15 bases lying between them. CDR3 amino acids: CASSYHPTQSEQYF. Here the CDR3 DNA reads TGTGCCAGCAGTTACCACCCCACACAGAGTGAGCAGTACTTC.

The chain couples TRBV4-1 to TRBJ1-5; D remains unclear. This CDR3 is 14 amino acids long. The V end was cut by 1 base, the J end by 5 bases, with 9 bases between. In germline, CDR1 is MGHRA, CDR2 YSYEKL. DNA of the CDR3: TGCGCCAGCAGCCAAGTAGAAAGAGATCAGCCCCAGCATTTT. Translated, it gives CASSQVERDQPQHF.

The chain carries TRBV28 and TRBJ1-4, with D unresolved. Germline V gene sequence: CDR1 MDHEN, CDR2 SYDVKM. The ends were cut back, 6 bases at V and 0 bases at J, with 11 bases in the middle. The CDR3 runs to 15 residues. The CDR3 DNA reads TGTGCCAGCAGAGTTGTCGGAACAACTAATGAAAAACTGTTTTTT. It translates to CASRVVGTTNEKLFF.